This T cell receptor (beta chain) was recorded in a study of T cells after yellow fever vaccination. In TCRdb, the 5' RACE reads were re-called with MiXCR into one record per CDR3 protein. The sample gives 25,000 to 35,000 distinct CDR3 sequences, approximately 4% of which show up once; about 47% is in the top ten. V lost 6 bases, J lost 0 bases, and 6 bases lay in between. The CDR3 contains 13 residues. The sample holds many counts of this clonotype. Antigen: not known. Study observations and caveats: Overall, a small share of clonotypes was seen in both CD4 and CD8 compartments. Abundant clonotypes from the bulk population could get into FACS-sorted repertoires as contaminants. Most clones from primary vaccination were detected again post-booster (about 95% CD4, around 88% CD8).

The input for sequencing was CD8+ T cells sorted from PBMCs, taken 5 days after the yellow fever booster vaccination. The rearrangement uses TRBV12-3 or TRBV12-4 and TRBJ2-1; D may be TRBD1 (5 bases). The clonotype originates from a man aged 25 to 45 who received the YFV17D yellow fever vaccine. CDR3 in amino acids: CASSQGSYNEQFF. The CDR3 coding sequence is TGTGCCAGCAGCCAGGGCTCCTACAATGAGCAGTTCTTC.